A selection of T cell receptor beta chains follows, all from one sample in a study of multiple sclerosis patients with progressive multifocal leukoencephalopathy. The data were produced by immunoSEQ multiplex PCR, yet TCRdb's version contains in-frame clones alone and is incomplete. The table includes approximately 28,000 clones, about nine tenths detected once. The specimen comprised PBMCs, sampled from a patient treated with natalizumab. The receptors shown here come from a woman aged 40 to 50 with progressive multifocal leukoencephalopathy. The CDR3 runs from the conserved cysteine through the conserved F or W. Each record gives: J gene, V gene, CDR3 protein.

j_call: TRBJ1-6
v_call: TRBV6-5
cdr3_aa: CATRSDSSYNSPLHF

j_call: TRBJ2-3
v_call: TRBV4-1
cdr3_aa: CATQGADTQYF

j_call: TRBJ1-2
v_call: TRBV28
cdr3_aa: CASSPGQGGGYGYTF

j_call: TRBJ2-4
v_call: TRBV28
cdr3_aa: CASSPGLVRLAKNIQYF

j_call: TRBJ1-5
v_call: TRBV30
cdr3_aa: CAWNGGGEHQSQHF

j_call: TRBJ1-1
v_call: TRBV7-2
cdr3_aa: CASSLAGARGTEAFF

j_call: TRBJ2-6
v_call: TRBV4-1
cdr3_aa: CASSEFGANVLTF

j_call: TRBJ2-7
v_call: TRBV28
cdr3_aa: CASSFALGSSEQYF

j_call: TRBJ2-6
v_call: TRBV7-2
cdr3_aa: CASSSSPGLAGSGANVLTF

j_call: TRBJ1-1
v_call: TRBV19
cdr3_aa: CASAYQGGTEAFF

j_call: TRBJ2-3
v_call: TRBV29-1
cdr3_aa: CSVHPGDRTDTQYF